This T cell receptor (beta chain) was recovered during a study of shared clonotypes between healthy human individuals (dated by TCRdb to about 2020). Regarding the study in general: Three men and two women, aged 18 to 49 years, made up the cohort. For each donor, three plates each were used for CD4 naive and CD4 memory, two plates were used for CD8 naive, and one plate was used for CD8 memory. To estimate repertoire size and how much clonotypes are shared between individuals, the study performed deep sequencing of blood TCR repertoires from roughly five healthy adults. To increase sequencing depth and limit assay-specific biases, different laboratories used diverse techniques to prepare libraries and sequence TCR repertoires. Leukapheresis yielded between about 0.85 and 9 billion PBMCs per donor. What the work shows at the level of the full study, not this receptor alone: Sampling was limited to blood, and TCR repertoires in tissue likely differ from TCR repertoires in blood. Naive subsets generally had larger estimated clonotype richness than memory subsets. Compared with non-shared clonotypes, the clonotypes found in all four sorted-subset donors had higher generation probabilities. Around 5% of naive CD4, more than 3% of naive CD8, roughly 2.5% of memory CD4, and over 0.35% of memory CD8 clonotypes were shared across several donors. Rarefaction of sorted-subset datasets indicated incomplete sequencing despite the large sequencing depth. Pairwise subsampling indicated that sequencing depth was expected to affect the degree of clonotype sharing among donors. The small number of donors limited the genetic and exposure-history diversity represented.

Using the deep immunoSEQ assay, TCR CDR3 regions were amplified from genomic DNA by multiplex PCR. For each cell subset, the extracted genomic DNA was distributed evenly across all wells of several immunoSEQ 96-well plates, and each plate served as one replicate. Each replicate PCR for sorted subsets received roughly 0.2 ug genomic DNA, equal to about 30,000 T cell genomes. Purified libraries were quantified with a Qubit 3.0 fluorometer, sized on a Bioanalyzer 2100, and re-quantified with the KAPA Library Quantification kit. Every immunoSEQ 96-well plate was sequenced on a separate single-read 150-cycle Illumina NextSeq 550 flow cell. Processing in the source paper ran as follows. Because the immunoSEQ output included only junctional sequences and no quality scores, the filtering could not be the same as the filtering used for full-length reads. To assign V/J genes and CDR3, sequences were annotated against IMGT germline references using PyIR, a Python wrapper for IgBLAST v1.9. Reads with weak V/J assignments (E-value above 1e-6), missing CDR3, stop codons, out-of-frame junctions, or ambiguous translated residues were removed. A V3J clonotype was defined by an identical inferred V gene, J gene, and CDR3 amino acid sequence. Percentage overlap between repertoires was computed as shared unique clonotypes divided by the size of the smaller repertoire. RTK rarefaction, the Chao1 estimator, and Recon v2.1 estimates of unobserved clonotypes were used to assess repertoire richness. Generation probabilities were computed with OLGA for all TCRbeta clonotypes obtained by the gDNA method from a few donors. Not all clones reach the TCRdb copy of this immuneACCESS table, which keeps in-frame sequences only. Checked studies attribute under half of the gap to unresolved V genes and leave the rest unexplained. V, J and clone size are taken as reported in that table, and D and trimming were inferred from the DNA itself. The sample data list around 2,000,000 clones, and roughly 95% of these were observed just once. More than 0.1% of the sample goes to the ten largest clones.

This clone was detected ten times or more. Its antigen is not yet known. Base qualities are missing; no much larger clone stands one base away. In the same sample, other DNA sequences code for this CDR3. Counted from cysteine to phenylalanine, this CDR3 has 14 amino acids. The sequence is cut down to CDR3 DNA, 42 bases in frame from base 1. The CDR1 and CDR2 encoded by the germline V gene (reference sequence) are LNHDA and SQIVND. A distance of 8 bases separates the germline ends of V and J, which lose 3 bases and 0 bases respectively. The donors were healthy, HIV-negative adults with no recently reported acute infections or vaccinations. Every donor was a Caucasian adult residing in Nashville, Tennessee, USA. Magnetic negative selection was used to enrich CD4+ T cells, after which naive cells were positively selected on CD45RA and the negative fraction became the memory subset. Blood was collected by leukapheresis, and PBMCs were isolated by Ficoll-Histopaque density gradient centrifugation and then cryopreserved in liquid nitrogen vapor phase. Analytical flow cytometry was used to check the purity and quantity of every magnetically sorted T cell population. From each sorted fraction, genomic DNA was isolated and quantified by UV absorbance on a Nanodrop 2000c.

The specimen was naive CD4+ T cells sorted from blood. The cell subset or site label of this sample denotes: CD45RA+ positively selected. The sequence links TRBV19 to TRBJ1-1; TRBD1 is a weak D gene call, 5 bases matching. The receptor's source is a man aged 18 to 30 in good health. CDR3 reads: CASSIQGVNTEAFF. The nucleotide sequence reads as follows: TGTGCCAGTAGTATTCAGGGCGTGAACACTGAAGCTTTCTTT.